Included here is one TCR beta chain sequence, with context. The CDR3 contains 15 residues. Germline CDR1 reads MNHEY; CDR2 reads SVGAGI. V shed 0 bases and J 3 bases; nucleotides not matched to a gene: 1. The data were obtained in a study of blood T cell repertoires in COVID-19. Study as a whole: Acute-phase and convalescent COVID-19 samples originated in the United States, Italy and Spain.

Generated by immunoSEQ multiplex PCR, the TCRdb table keeps only in-frame clones and is missing some. The data hold 50,000 to 85,000 clones, with around 77% observed a single time. The sample consisted of peripheral blood. This clonotype was sampled from a human donor in a cohort sampled during active COVID-19. This chain links TRBV6-5 with TRBJ2-7; TRBD2 matches at 11 bases. The CDR3 is CASSYSGLAGYEQYF. CDR3 sequence (DNA): TGTGCCAGCAGTTACTCCGGACTAGCGGGCTACGAGCAGTACTTC.